One and the same sample provided the 30 T cell receptor beta chains below, sequenced in a study of radiation and T cells in renal cell carcinoma. The treatment denotes: 15 Gy SBRT to primary tumor, nephrectomy 4 weeks later. Only in-frame clones appear in the TCRdb table, and some are missing; sequencing was by immunoSEQ multiplex PCR. The sample has over 15,000 clones, 55% to 80% seen once. The sequencing here drew on tumor tissue, taken from a patient whose treatment included radiotherapy and nephrectomy. All receptors come from a woman aged 65 to 85 with renal cell carcinoma.

The chain carries TRBV30 and TRBJ2-7, with 7 bases identical to TRBD1. Germline lookup yields CDR1 GTSNPN and CDR2 SVGIG (reference sequence). The CDR3 is made up of 13 amino acids. With 1 base clipped from V and 6 bases from J, the junction kept 6 bases outside the gene matches. In nucleotides, the CDR3 is TGTGCCTGGAGTGCACGACAGGGCTCCGAGCAGTACTTC. The encoded protein is CAWSARQGSEQYF. The whole variable domain, filled in from reference TRBV30 and TRBJ2-7, reads SQTIHQWPATLVQPVGSPLSLECTVEGTSNPNLYWYRQAAGRGLQLLFYSVGIGQISSEVPQNLSASRPQDRQFILSSKKLLLSDSGFYLCAWSARQGSEQYFGPGTRLTVT.

The chain uses TRBV19 and TRBJ1-2, with a weak D call TRBD1 (6 bases). The CDR3 has 17 residues. Per germline, CDR1 LNHDA and CDR2 SQIVND (reference sequence). V was cut by 5 bases and J by 2 bases, with 21 bases left in between. The CDR3 DNA reads TGTGCCAGTAGTCCTTCTTTCCAACGGAGGGGGAACTATGGCTACACCTTC. It specifies CASSPSFQRRGNYGYTF.

The chain is built from TRBV10-1 and TRBJ2-1; 13 bases align to TRBD2. The CDR3 sequence is 16 residues long. With V trimmed by 8 bases and J by 4 bases, 8 bases remained unmatched. Germline V gives CDR1 WNHNN, CDR2 SYGVQD (reference sequence). The CDR3 loop reads CASARTSGGLYNEQFF. In DNA, the CDR3 is TGCGCCAGCGCTAGGACTAGCGGGGGATTGTACAATGAGCAGTTCTTC.

A few counts support this clone. The chain recombines TRBV7-3 with TRBJ2-2, with D tentatively TRBD1 or TRBD2 (5 bases each). The CDR3 extends over 16 amino acids. CDR1 is SGHTA and CDR2 is FQGTGA in the germline V gene. V was trimmed by 5 bases and J by 4 bases, leaving 17 bases between them. CDR3 in DNA: TGTGCCAGCAGCCCGATGGGGACCTCAACCACCGGGGAGCTGTTTTTT. Its translation: CASSPMGTSTTGELFF. Combining the CDR3 with reference TRBV7-3 and TRBJ2-2 gives the whole variable domain GAGVSQTPSNKVTEKGKYVELRCDPISGHTALYWYRQSLGQGPEFLIYFQGTGAADDSGLPNDRFFAVRPEGSVSTLKIQRTERGDSAVYLCASSPMGTSTTGELFFGEGSRLTVL.

The table lists this clone with a count of one. This chain uses TRBV7-2 with TRBJ2-7, with 10 bases lining up with TRBD2. CDR3 length: 15 residues. Germline lookup yields CDR1 SGHTA and CDR2 FQGNSA. After removal of 0 bases from V and 5 bases from J, the junction contained 4 bases not matched to a gene. The CDR3 sequence is CASSLAGTSVNEQYF. The CDR3 nucleotides read TGTGCCAGCAGCTTAGCCGGGACTAGCGTCAACGAGCAGTACTTC.

The V and J genes are TRBV7-6 and TRBJ2-7, with D possibly called TRBD1 or TRBD2 (5 bases each). The germline gives CDR1 SGHVS, CDR2 FNYEAQ. The CDR3 loop spans 15 amino acids. V dropped 6 bases and J dropped 0 bases, with 15 bases sitting between them. CDR3 in DNA: TGTGCCAGCAGTCCCGAACCAGGGAGCTCCTACGAGCAGTACTTC. This gives the protein CASSPEPGSSYEQYF.

This clone came up once. The gene calls are TRBV25-1 and TRBJ2-1; 10 bases map to TRBD2. This CDR3 spans 18 amino acids. The V and J ends lost 2 bases and 0 bases, in that order; junction bases with no gene match: 7. CDR1 and CDR2 from the germline V gene are MGHDK and SYGVNS. Here the CDR3 DNA reads TGTGCCAGCAGTGAACGGCTAGCGGGGGCTTCCTCCTACAATGAGCAGTTCTTC. Protein product: CASSERLAGASSYNEQFF. The full variable domain, with the rest looked up from reference TRBV25-1 and TRBJ2-1, is EADIYQTPRYLVIGTGKKITLECSQTMGHDKMYWYQQDPGMELHLIHYSYGVNSTEKGDLSSESTVSRIRTEHFPLTLESARPSHTSQYLCASSERLAGASSYNEQFFGPGTRLTVL.

V usage is TRBV7-2 and J usage is TRBJ1-1, with D perhaps TRBD1 (5 bases). The CDR3 has 14 amino acids. The germline gives CDR1 SGHTA, CDR2 FQGNSA. V lost 5 bases and J lost 4, with 14 bases in between. CDR3 bases: TGTGCCAGCAGCCTCCTGGGACTCGGCACTGAAGCTTTCTTT. Protein product: CASSLLGLGTEAFF.

The chain has TRBV5-6 and TRBJ2-7, with a possible D match to TRBD1 (5 bases). The CDR3 runs 12 residues. Germline V gives CDR1 SGHDT, CDR2 YYEEEE. Trimming shortened V by 5 bases and J by 0 bases, and 6 bases separated the two germline ends. This CDR3 reads CASSQGSYEQYF. Here the CDR3 DNA reads TGTGCCAGCAGTCAGGGCTCCTACGAGCAGTACTTC.

The table lists this clone with a few counts. J is TRBJ1-1 and V is TRBV7-2; D not resolved. V shed 3 bases and J shed 8 bases, with 13 bases lying between them. The CDR3 totals 13 residues. Per germline, CDR1 SGHTA and CDR2 FQGNSA. This CDR3 is CASSFRRDGEAFF. CDR3 sequence (DNA): TGTGCCAGCAGCTTCCGACGAGACGGAGAAGCTTTCTTT.

This clone has only one observation. This chain connects TRBV4-2 to TRBJ1-5; tentatively, D is TRBD1 (5 bases). This CDR3 spans 14 amino acids. V was shortened by 4 bases and J by 2 bases, with 9 bases between the two germline ends. The germline CDR1 and CDR2 sequences are LGHNA and YNFKEQ. CDR3: CASSPGDGNQPQHF. As DNA, the CDR3 is TGTGCCAGCAGCCCGGGGGACGGCAATCAGCCCCAGCATTTT.

The chain has TRBV9 and TRBJ1-2; 7 bases line up with TRBD1. This CDR3 comprises 16 residues. Germline CDR1 and CDR2: SGDLS and YYNGEE. The ends lost 1 base at V and 6 bases at J; junction bases unmatched: 12. The CDR3 nucleotides read TGTGCCAGCAGCGTAAGAGGGGGTGACAGGGTACATGGCTACACCTTC. Translation: CASSVRGGDRVHGYTF.

This clone was seen a few times. The J gene is TRBJ1-4, the V gene TRBV4-2; the match to TRBD1 covers 8 bases. The CDR3 runs to 15 residues. The V segment lost 3 bases and the J segment 10 bases; nucleotides outside the gene matches: 10. CDR1 and CDR2 from the germline V gene are LGHNA and YNFKEQ. CDR3 bases: TGTGCCAGCAGCCAGCTAGACAGGGGTGAAGTAAAACTGTTTTTT. Its protein product is CASSQLDRGEVKLFF.

The chain combines TRBV27 with TRBJ1-6; 10 bases are a match to TRBD1. V dropped 5 bases and J dropped 9; count of bases not matched to a gene: 7. Looked up from germline, CDR1 is MNHEY and CDR2 is SMNVEV (reference sequence). The CDR3 is 15 amino acids. CDR3 region: CASSARTGGVSPLHF. CDR3 coding DNA: TGTGCCAGCAGTGCCAGGACAGGGGGAGTTTCACCCCTCCACTTT.

Relative to its sample, this clone is medium-sized. This chain joins TRBV10-3 and TRBJ2-4, with D possibly being TRBD1 or TRBD2 (6 bases each). CDR1 ENHRY and CDR2 SYGVKD come from the germline V gene. The V and J ends lost 7 bases and 2 bases respectively, with 12 bases between them. The CDR3 loop spans 14 amino acids. The CDR3 region is CAIMGGTPKNIQYF. The CDR3 bases are TGTGCCATCATGGGGGGCACTCCCAAAAACATTCAGTACTTC.

A few counts support this clone. This sequence joins TRBV28 and TRBJ1-3; a weak D match, TRBD1 (5 bases). Germline V gives CDR1 MDHEN, CDR2 SYDVKM. CDR3 length: 15 residues. Trimming cost V 6 bases and J 0 bases, with 12 bases left between them. Written as DNA, the CDR3 is TGTGCCAGCAGCCCTCGACAGAGCTCTGGAAACACCATATATTTT. This encodes CASSPRQSSGNTIYF.

The chain uses TRBV7-2 and TRBJ2-7, with TRBD1 identical over 9 bases. Germline-derived CDR1 and CDR2 are SGHTA and FQGNSA. This CDR3 spans 14 amino acids. Losses at the gene ends were 5 bases for V and 4 bases for J; bases not matched to a gene: 6. CDR3 sequence (DNA): TGTGCCAGCAGCATTATGGGACAGGGATACGAGCAGTACTTC. It specifies CASSIMGQGYEQYF.

The chain links TRBV28 to TRBJ2-5, with D perhaps matching TRBD2 (6 bases). The CDR3 is made up of 12 amino acids. Trimming pared 11 bases from V and 1 base from J, leaving 11 bases between. Per germline, CDR1 MDHEN and CDR2 SYDVKM. The CDR3 sequence is CASRRGQETQYF. The CDR3 region has the DNA TGTGCCTCACGGAGGGGCCAAGAGACCCAGTACTTC.

This clone was counted between two and nine times. The chain joins TRBV6-5 to TRBJ2-7; D is uncertain. The V end lost 0 bases, the J end lost 6 bases, and 9 bases lay between the germline ends. The germline V gene encodes CDR1 MNHEY and CDR2 SVGAGI. The CDR3 is 13 amino acids. The CDR3 spells CASSYSTQVEQYF. The CDR3 nucleotides read TGTGCCAGCAGTTACTCGACGCAGGTCGAGCAGTACTTC.

The CDR3 here is CASSGTGPIPTYEQYF. The CDR3 bases are TGCGCCAGCAGCGGGACAGGGCCAATCCCCACCTACGAGCAGTACTTC. V gene TRBV5-1 combines with J gene TRBJ2-7; 9 bases agree with TRBD1. Germline V CDR1 and CDR2: SGHRS, YFSETQ. The V gene end was trimmed by 4 bases and the J gene end by 2 bases; junction bases not matched to a gene: 10. This CDR3 is 16 amino acids long. Drawing the rest from reference TRBV5-1 and TRBJ2-7, the complete variable domain is KAGVTQTPRYLIKTRGQQVTLSCSPISGHRSVSWYQQTPGQGLQFLFEYFSETQRNKGNFPGRFSGRQFSNSRSEMNVSTLELGDSALYLCASSGTGPIPTYEQYFGPGTRLTVT.

This chain links TRBV19 with TRBJ1-2; 9 nucleotides agree with TRBD1. V was pared by 10 bases and J by 7 bases, with 10 bases of the junction left unmatched. Per germline, CDR1 LNHDA and CDR2 SQIVND (reference sequence). The CDR3 loop spans 13 amino acids. Written as DNA, the CDR3 is TGTGCCACTCGAATAGGACAGGGGTTTGGCTACACCTTC. Protein sequence: CATRIGQGFGYTF.

A few counts support this clone. The chain links TRBV2 to TRBJ1-6; 9 bases fit TRBD1. The germline CDR1 and CDR2 sequences are SNHLY and FYNNEI. V was clipped by 4 bases and J by 9 bases; unmatched bases: 7. The CDR3 has 15 residues. The CDR3 region is CASSVEGQGGSPLHF. The DNA for the CDR3 is TGTGCCAGCAGTGTAGAGGGACAGGGCGGTTCACCCCTCCACTTT.

This chain connects TRBV2 to TRBJ1-1, with D perhaps matching TRBD1 (5 bases). Germline-derived CDR1 and CDR2 are SNHLY and FYNNEI. The CDR3 covers 13 residues. The DNA for the CDR3 is TGTGCTCAGGGAGGGCTTATGAACACTGAAGCTTTCTTT. It encodes CAQGGLMNTEAFF.

The chain joins TRBV5-1 to TRBJ2-3; 9 bases align to TRBD1. The junction had 0 bases not matched to a gene; V was cut back by 0 bases and J by 4 bases. The CDR3 spans 14 residues. CDR1 and CDR2 from the germline V gene are SGHRS and YFSETQ. CDR3 amino acids: CASSLGTGADTQYF. The CDR3 DNA reads TGCGCCAGCAGCTTGGGGACAGGGGCAGATACGCAGTATTTT.

This clone is classed as medium-sized. The rearrangement links TRBV4-3 to TRBJ2-7, with 7 bases that match TRBD1. CDR3 size: 14 residues. V trimming: 1 base; J trimming: 3 bases; junction bases outside the gene matches: 3. Germline CDR1 LGHNA, CDR2 YSLEER. The CDR3 here is CASSQGPGGYEQYF. CDR3 nucleotide sequence: TGCGCCAGCAGCCAAGGCCCAGGGGGCTACGAGCAGTACTTC.

This sequence joins TRBV11-2 and TRBJ2-2, with 8 positions matching TRBD1. Germline-derived CDR1 and CDR2 are SGHAT and FQNNGV. The CDR3 consists of 15 residues. Unmatched junction bases numbered 8, after V lost 5 bases and J lost 6 bases. The CDR3 nucleotides are TGTGCCAGCAGCCATGGGACAGGAGGCGCCGGGGAGCTGTTTTTT. Translation gives CASSHGTGGAGELFF.

This rearrangement joins TRBV9 to TRBJ2-1; 10 nucleotides align to TRBD1. CDR3 length: 15 residues. Germline V gene data show CDR1 as SGDLS and CDR2 as YYNGEE. V was clipped by 3 bases and J by 8 bases; unmatched bases: 8. The CDR3 DNA is TGTGCCAGCAGCGGAGGGGGACAGGGGATCGATGAGCAGTTCTTC. Amino acid sequence: CASSGGGQGIDEQFF.

The chain joins TRBV6-5 to TRBJ2-3, with D maybe TRBD1 (5 bases). Germline V gene data show CDR1 as MNHEY and CDR2 as SVGAGI. This CDR3 comprises 16 residues. V lost 0 bases and J 0 bases, leaving 10 bases between the germline ends. CDR3 sequence: CASSYSSAGSTDTQYF. The DNA for the CDR3 is TGTGCCAGCAGTTACTCGTCGGCAGGGAGCACAGATACGCAGTATTTT.

The rearrangement links TRBV29-1 to TRBJ1-1; 7 nucleotides match TRBD1. CDR3 size: 12 residues. With 7 bases clipped from V and 4 bases from J, the junction kept 6 bases outside the gene matches. Germline values: CDR1 SQVTM, CDR2 ANQGSEA. CDR3 bases: TGCAGCGGTCACAGGGGTAGCACTGAAGCTTTCTTT. Its protein is CSGHRGSTEAFF.

The chain joins TRBV4-1 to TRBJ1-2; D is ambiguous. The CDR3 length is 14 residues. V gave up 0 bases and J gave up 4 bases, with 9 bases separating them. Germline lookup yields CDR1 MGHRA and CDR2 YSYEKL. In DNA form, the CDR3 reads TGCGCCAGCAGCCAAGATCAGGCCATCTATGGCTACACCTTC. It is translated as CASSQDQAIYGYTF.